Given below is one TCR beta chain in context. The antigen is unknown. This may be a read error: a much more frequent sequence differs by one nucleotide. TRB rearrangements spanning V, D and J were amplified using mixed TRB-A/B primers. TCRdb independently ran MiXCR on the multiplex PCR reads; one entry per CDR3 protein. Here the sample spans about 2,200 distinct CDR3 sequences, roughly 30% being singletons. From germline, CDR1 is SQVTM and CDR2 ANQGSEA. The CDR3 runs 13 residues. These data come from a study of T cell repertoires in aging, cancer and after chemotherapy. Study background: Donors were grouped into six age bands spanning 30 or younger through 70 or older. Glioblastoma patients receiving temozolomide-based therapy gave paired samples before and after chemotherapy. Study-wide findings and caveats: These repertoire data do not allow conclusions about immunological memory after chemotherapy. Across the chemotherapy interval, each cancer cohort showed higher median generation probability, suggesting thymic rebound.

TCR beta rearrangements were amplified from peripheral blood genomic DNA. The receptor comes from a human donor with a solid tumor. Sample: blood. The chain recombines TRBV29-1 with TRBJ2-7; D might be TRBD1 (6 bases). The chain's CDR3 is CCVEQGRRYEQYF. For the CDR3, the DNA is TGCTGCGTTGAACAGGGTAGGCGCTACGAGCAGTACTTC.